This TCR beta chain was sequenced during a study of T-cell reconstitution after alpha-beta-depleted transplantation in children. Broader study findings: Reportedly, roughly two months post-transplant, alpha-beta T cells arose from several hundred expanded graft clones. TCRbeta diversity was high at day 60 in some patients (a result of surviving recipient T cells and thymic progenitors). By one year post-transplant, T-cell counts and diversity largely arose from T cells that were newly produced.

This clonotype was found a few times. What it binds is not known. Preparation of the TCRbeta library was carried out with unique molecular identifiers. MiXCR, run by TCRdb on the PCR reads, gives a single entry per CDR3 protein. Of under 250,000 distinct CDR3 sequences in the sample, 17% were seen once. This CDR3 is 17 amino acids long. V trimming: 3 bases; J trimming: 4 bases; junction bases outside the gene matches: 8. Germline CDR1 reads MNHEY; CDR2 reads SMNVEV (reference sequence). The TCR originated in a male patient aged 2 to 10 who had a stem cell transplant for acute lymphoblastic leukemia, so the T cells may come from the graft donor. The sequenced sample was PBMCs, mostly from graft donor cells, obtained 360 days after TCRalphabeta/CD19-depleted stem cell transplant. V usage is TRBV27 and J usage is TRBJ2-1; 11 bases map to TRBD2. The CDR3 DNA sequence: TGTGCCAGCAGTTTGGGAACCGGGACTAGCGGTTACAATGAGCAGTTCTTC. It translates to CASSLGTGTSGYNEQFF.